The source of this T cell receptor (beta chain) is a study of regulatory T cells in long-lasting Graves disease. Study background: Those Graves' patients who were newly diagnosed had been on antithyroid drugs under 3 months. Study conclusions and caveats: Persistent disease exhibited a predilection for TRBV28, TRBJ1-2 and TRBJ2-5.

This clonotype has at least ten counts. Its target is not known. Time point of the sample: newly diagnosed GD, antithyroid drugs for less than 3 months. Preparation of the TCR library used RNA extracted from PBMCs. With iRepertoire HTBI primers and Arm-PCR of CDR3 regions, TCR beta libraries were built. TCRdb processed the multiplex PCR reads anew with MiXCR; each CDR3 protein has one entry. The sample records about 500,000 distinct CDR3 sequences, around 15% being singletons. Trimming removed 1 base from V and 2 bases from J; junction bases left unmatched: 3. Germline V gene lookup returns CDR1 KGHDR and CDR2 SFDVKD. This CDR3 has 16 residues. This sample also appeared in a second study, on T cells in Graves' hyperthyroidism and ophthalmopathy. That report notes: Ophthalmopathy, which appeared later, was predicted by the model a median about 5.9 months before onset.

The V call is TRBV24-1, the J call TRBJ2-1, with TRBD2 identical over 8 bases. The source of this sequence is a man aged 40-50 years with Graves disease. The starting material was peripheral blood mononuclear cells (PBMCs), obtained at new diagnosis, from a patient treated with antithyroid drugs. CDR3 amino acids: CATSDFTAGAYNEQFF. The CDR3 coding sequence is TGTGCCACCAGTGATTTCACAGCGGGGGCCTACAATGAGCAGTTCTTC.